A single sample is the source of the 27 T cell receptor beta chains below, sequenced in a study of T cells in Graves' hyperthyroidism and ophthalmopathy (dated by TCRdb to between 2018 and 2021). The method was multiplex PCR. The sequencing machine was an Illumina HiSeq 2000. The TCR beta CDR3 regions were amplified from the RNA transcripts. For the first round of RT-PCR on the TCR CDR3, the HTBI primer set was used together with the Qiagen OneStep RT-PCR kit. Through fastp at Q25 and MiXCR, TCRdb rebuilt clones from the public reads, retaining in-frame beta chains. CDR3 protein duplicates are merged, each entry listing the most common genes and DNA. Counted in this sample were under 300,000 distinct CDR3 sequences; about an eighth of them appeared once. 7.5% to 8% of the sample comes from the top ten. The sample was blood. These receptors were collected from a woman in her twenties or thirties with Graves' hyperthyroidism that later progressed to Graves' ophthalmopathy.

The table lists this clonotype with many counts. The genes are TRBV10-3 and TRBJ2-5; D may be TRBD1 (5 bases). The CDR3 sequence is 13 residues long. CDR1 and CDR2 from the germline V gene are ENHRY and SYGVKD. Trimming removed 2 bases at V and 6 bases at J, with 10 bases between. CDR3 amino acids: CAISETQGKTQYF. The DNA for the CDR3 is TGTGCCATCAGTGAGACTCAGGGAAAGACCCAGTACTTC.

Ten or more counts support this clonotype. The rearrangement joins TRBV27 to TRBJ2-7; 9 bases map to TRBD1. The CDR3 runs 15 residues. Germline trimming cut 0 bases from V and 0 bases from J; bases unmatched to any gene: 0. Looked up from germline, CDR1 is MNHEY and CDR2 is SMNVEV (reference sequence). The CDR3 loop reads CASSLSTGGSYEQYF. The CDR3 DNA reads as TGTGCCAGCAGTTTATCGACAGGGGGCTCCTACGAGCAGTACTTC.

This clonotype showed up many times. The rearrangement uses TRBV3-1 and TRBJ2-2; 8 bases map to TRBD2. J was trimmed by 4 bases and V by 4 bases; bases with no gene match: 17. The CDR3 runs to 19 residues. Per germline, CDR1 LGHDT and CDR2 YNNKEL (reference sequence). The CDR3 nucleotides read TGTGCCAGCAGCCCGGGGCTAGCGGGTTTGATCGGAGCCACCGGGGAGCTGTTTTTT. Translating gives CASSPGLAGLIGATGELFF. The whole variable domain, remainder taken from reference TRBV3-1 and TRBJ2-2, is DTAVSQTPKYLVTQMGNDKSIKCEQNLGHDTMYWYKQDSKKFLKIMFSYNNKELIINETVPNRFSPKSPDKAHLNLHINSLELGDSAVYFCASSPGLAGLIGATGELFFGEGSRLTVL.

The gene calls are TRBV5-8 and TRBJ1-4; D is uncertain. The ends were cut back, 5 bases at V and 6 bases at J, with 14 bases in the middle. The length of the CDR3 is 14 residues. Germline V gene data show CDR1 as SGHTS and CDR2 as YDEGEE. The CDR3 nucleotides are TGTGCCAGCAGGGTTGGGGAGGGTGATGAAAAACTGTTTTTT. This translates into CASRVGEGDEKLFF.

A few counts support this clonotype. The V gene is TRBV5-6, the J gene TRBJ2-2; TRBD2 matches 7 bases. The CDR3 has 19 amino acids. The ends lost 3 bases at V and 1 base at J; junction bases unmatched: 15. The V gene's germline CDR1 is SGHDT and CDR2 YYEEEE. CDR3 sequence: CASSSPSRDGRMNTGELFF. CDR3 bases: TGTGCCAGCAGCTCGCCATCGCGTGACGGGAGGATGAACACCGGGGAGCTGTTTTTT. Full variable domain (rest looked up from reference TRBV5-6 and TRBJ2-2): DAGVTQSPTHLIKTRGQQVTLRCSPKSGHDTVSWYQQALGQGPQFIFQYYEEEERQRGNFPDRFSGHQFPNYSSELNVNALLLGDSALYLCASSSPSRDGRMNTGELFFGEGSRLTVL.

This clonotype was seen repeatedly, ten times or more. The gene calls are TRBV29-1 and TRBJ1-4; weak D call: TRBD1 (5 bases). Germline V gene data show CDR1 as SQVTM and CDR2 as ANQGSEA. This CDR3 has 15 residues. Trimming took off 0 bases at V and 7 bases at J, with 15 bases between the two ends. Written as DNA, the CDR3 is TGCAGCGTTGAAGATCTTGGGGGGTCGGGTGAAAAACTGTTTTTT. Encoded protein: CSVEDLGGSGEKLFF.

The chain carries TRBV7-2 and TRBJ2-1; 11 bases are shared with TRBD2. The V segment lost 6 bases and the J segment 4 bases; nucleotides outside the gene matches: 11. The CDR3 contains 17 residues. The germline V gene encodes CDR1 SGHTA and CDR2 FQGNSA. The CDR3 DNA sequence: TGTGCCAGCAGTAGCTTGGGTCTAGCGGGAGGTTACAATGAGCAGTTCTTC. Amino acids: CASSSLGLAGGYNEQFF.

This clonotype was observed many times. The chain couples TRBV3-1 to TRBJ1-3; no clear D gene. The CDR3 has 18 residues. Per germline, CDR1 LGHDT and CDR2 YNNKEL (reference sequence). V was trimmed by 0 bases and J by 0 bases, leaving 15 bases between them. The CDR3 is CASSQDPGGGSSGNTIYF. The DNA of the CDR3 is TGTGCCAGCAGCCAAGATCCCGGCGGCGGAAGCTCTGGAAACACCATATATTTT. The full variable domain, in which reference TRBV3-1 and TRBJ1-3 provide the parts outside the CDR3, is DTAVSQTPKYLVTQMGNDKSIKCEQNLGHDTMYWYKQDSKKFLKIMFSYNNKELIINETVPNRFSPKSPDKAHLNLHINSLELGDSAVYFCASSQDPGGGSSGNTIYFGEGSWLTVV.

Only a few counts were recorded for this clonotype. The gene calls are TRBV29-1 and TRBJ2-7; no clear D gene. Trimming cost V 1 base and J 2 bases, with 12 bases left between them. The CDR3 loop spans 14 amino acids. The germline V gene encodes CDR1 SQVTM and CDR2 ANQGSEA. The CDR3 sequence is CSVEVVAGTYEQYF. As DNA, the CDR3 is TGCAGCGTTGAAGTTGTGGCCGGCACCTACGAGCAGTACTTC.

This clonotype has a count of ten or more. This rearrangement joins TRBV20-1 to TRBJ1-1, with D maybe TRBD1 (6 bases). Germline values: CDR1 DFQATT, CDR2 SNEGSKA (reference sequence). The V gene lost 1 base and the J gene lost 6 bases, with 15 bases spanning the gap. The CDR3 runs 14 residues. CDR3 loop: CSARAGRGESEAFF. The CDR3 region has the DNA TGCAGTGCTAGAGCGGGCAGGGGTGAATCTGAAGCTTTCTTT.

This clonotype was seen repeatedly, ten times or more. The CDR3 DNA follows: TGTGCCAGCAGTGCGGAGACAGGGAAGTCCTACAATGAGCAGTTCTTC. Amino acids: CASSAETGKSYNEQFF. The chain uses TRBV27 and TRBJ2-1; TRBD1 agrees at 7 bases. Germline-derived CDR1 and CDR2 are MNHEY and SMNVEV (reference sequence). CDR3 length: 16 amino acids. Germline trimming cut 5 bases from V and 1 base from J; bases unmatched to any gene: 8.

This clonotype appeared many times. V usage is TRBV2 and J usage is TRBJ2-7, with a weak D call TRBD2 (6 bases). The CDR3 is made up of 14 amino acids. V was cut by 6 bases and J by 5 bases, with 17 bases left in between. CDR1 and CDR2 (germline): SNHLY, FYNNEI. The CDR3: CASREGLTTDEQYF. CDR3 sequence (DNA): TGTGCCAGCAGGGAGGGACTGACCACCGACGAGCAGTACTTC.

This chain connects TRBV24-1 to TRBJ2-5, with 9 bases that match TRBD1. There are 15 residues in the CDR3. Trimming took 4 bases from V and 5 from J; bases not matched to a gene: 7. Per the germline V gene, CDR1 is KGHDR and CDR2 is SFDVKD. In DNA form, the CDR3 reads TGTGCCACCAGTGACCCGGACAGGGGTTGGGAGACCCAGTACTTC. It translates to CATSDPDRGWETQYF.

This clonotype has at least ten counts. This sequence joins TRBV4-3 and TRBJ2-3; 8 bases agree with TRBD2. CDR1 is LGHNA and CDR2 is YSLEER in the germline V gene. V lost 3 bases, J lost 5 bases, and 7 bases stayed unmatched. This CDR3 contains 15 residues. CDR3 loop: CASSHLGGRKDTQYF. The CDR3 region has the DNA TGCGCCAGCAGCCACCTGGGCGGGAGGAAAGATACGCAGTATTTT.

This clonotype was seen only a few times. The CDR3 DNA reads as TGCAGTACCGCGGAACTAGCGGACTACGAGCAGTACTTC. This codes for CSTAELADYEQYF. This chain links TRBV20-1 with TRBJ2-7; 8 nucleotides line up with TRBD2. CDR1 DFQATT and CDR2 SNEGSKA come from the germline V gene (reference sequence). The CDR3 extends over 13 amino acids. The V segment lost 8 bases and the J segment 3 bases; nucleotides outside the gene matches: 9.

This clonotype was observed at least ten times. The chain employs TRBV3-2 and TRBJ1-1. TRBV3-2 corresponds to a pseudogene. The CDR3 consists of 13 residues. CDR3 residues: CASQRSMNTEAFF. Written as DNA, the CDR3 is TGTGCCAGCCAGCGGTCCATGAACACTGAAGCTTTCTTT.

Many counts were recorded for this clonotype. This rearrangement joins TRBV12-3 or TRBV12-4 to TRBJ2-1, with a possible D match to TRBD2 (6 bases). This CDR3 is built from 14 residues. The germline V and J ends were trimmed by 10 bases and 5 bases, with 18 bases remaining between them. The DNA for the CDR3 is TGTGCCATCCAGAGGGACTCTGCCAACAATGAGCAGTTCTTC. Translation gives CAIQRDSANNEQFF.

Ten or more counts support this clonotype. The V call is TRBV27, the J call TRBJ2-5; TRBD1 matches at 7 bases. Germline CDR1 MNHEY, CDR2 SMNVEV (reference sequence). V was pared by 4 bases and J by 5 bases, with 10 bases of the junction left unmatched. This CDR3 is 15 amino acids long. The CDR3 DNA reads TGTGCCAGCAGTTATCCACGGACAGGTTGGGAGACCCAGTACTTC. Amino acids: CASSYPRTGWETQYF.

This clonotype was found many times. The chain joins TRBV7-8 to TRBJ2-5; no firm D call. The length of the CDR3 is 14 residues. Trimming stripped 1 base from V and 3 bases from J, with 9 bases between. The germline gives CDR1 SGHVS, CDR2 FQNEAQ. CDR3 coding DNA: TGTGCCAGCAGCTTAGTCGTGGGGAAAGAGACCCAGTACTTC. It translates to CASSLVVGKETQYF.

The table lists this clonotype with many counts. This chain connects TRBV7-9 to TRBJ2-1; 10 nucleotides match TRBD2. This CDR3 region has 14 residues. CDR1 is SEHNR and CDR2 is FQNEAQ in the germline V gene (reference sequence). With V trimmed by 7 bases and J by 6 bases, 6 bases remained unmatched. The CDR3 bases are TGTGCCAGCACCGGACTAGCGGTCGTCAATGAGCAGTTCTTC. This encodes CASTGLAVVNEQFF.

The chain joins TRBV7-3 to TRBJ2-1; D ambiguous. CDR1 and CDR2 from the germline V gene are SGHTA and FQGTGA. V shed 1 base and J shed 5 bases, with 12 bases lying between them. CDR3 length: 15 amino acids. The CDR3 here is CASSLNPGGNNEQFF. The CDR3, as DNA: TGTGCCAGCAGCTTAAACCCCGGCGGAAACAATGAGCAGTTCTTC. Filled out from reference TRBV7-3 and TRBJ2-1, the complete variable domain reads GAGVSQTPSNKVTEKGKYVELRCDPISGHTALYWYRQSLGQGPEFLIYFQGTGAADDSGLPNDRFFAVRPEGSVSTLKIQRTERGDSAVYLCASSLNPGGNNEQFFGPGTRLTVL.

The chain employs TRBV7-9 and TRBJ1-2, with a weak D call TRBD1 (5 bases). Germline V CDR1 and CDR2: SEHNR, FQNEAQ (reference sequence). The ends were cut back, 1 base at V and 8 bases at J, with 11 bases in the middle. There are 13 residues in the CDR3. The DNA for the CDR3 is TGTGCCAGCAGCTTAGGTTTGGGGCTCGGCTACACCTTC. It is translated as CASSLGLGLGYTF.

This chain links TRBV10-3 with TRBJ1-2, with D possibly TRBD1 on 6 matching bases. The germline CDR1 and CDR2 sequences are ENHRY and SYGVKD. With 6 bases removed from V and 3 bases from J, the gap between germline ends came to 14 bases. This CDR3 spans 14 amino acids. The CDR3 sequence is CAISKTGEDYGYTF. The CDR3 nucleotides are TGTGCCATCAGCAAGACAGGAGAGGACTATGGCTACACCTTC.

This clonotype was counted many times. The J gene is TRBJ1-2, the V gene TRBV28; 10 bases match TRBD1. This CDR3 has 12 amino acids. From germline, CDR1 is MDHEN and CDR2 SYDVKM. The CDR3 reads CAGGQGNYGYTF. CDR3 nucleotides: TGTGCGGGGGGACAGGGGAACTATGGCTACACCTTC.

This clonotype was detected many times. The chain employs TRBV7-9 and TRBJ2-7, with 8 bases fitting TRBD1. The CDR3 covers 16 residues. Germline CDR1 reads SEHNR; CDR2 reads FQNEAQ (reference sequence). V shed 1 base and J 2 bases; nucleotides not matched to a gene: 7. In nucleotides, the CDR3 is TGTGCCAGCAGCTTAGAGGTGGACAGGGCAGCCTACGAGCAGTACTTC. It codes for CASSLEVDRAAYEQYF.

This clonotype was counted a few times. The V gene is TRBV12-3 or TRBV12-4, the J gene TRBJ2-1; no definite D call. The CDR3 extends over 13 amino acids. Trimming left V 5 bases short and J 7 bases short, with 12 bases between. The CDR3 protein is CASSPRFSNEQFF. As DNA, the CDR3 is TGTGCCAGCAGTCCCCGTTTTAGTAATGAGCAGTTCTTC.

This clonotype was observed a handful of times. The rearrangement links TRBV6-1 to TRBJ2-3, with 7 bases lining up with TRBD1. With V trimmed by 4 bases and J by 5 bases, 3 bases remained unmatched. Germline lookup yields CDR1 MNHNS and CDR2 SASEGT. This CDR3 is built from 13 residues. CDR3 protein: CASSATGRDTQYF. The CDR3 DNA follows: TGTGCCAGCAGTGCGACAGGGAGAGATACGCAGTATTTT.